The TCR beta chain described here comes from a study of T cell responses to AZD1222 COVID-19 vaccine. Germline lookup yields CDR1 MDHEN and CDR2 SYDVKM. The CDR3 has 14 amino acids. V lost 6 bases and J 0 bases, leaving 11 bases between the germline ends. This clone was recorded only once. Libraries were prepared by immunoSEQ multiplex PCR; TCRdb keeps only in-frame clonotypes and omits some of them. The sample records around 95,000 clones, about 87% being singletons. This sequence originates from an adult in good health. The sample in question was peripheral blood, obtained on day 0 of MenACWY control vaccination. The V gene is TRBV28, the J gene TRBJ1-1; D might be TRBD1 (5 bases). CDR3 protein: CASSPGAVNTEAFF. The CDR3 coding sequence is TGTGCCAGCAGCCCCGGGGCTGTGAACACTGAAGCTTTCTTT.